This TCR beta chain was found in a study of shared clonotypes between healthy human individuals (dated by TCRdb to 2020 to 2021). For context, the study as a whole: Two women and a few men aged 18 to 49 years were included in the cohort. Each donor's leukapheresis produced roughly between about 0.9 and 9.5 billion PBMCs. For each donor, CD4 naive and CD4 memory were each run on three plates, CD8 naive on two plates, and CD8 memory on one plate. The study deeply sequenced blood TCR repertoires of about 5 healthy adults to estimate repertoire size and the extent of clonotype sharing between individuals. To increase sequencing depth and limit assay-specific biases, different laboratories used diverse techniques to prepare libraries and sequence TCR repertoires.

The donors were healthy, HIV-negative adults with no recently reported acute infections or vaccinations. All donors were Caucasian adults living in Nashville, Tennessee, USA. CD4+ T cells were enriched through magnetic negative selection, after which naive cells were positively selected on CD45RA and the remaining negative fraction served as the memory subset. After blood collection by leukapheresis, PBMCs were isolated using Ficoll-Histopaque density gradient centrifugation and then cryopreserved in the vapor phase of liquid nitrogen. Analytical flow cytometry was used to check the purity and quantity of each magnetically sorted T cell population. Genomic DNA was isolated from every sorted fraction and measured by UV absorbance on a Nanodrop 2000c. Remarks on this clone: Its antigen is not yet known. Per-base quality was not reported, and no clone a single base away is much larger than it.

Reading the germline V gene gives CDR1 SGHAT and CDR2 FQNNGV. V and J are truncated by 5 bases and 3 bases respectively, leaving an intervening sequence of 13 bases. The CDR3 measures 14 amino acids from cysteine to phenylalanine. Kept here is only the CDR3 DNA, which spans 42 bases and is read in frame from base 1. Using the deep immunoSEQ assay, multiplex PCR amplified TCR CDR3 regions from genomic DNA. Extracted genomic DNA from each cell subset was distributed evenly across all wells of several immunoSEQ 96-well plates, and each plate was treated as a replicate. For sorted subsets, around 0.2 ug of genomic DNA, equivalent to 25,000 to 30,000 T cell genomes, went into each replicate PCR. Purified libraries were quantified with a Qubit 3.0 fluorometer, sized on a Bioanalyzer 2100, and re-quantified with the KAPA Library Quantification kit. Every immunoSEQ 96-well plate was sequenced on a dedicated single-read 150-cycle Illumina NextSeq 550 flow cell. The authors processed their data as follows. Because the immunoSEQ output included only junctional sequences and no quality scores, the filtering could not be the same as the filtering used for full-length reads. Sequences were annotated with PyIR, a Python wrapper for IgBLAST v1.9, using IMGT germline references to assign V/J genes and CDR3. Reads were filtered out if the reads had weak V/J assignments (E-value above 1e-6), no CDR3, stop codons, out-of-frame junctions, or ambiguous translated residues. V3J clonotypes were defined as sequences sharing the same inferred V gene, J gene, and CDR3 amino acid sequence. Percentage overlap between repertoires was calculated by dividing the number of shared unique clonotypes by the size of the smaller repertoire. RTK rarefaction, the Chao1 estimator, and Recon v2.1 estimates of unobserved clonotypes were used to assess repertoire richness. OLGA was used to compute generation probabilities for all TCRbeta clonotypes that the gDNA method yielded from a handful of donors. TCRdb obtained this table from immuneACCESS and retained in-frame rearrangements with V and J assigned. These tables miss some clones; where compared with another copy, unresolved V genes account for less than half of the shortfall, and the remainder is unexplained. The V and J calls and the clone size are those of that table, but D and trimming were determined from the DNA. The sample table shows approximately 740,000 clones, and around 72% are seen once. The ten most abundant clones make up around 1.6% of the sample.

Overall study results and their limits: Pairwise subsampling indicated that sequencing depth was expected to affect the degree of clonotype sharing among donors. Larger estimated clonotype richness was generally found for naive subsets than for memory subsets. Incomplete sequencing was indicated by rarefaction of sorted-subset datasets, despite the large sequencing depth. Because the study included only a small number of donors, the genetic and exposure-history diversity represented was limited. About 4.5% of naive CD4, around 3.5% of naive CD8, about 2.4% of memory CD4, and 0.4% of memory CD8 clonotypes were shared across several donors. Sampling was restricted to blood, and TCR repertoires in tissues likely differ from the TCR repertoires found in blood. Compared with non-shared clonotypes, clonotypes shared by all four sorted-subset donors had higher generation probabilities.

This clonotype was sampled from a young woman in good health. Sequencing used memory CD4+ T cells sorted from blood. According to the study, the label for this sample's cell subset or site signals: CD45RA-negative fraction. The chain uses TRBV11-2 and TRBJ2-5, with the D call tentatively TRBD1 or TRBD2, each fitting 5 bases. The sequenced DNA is TGTGCCAGCAGCCTGAGGGACCCTAAAGAGACCCAGTACTTC. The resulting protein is CASSLRDPKETQYF.